Following are 10 T cell receptor beta chains from one sample sequenced in a study of spatial heterogeneity in lung cancer. Broader study findings: How many expanded intratumoral alpha and beta TCRs were present tracked the tumor mutation count, which was a count of nonsynonymous mutations.

The time point is: sample taken at primary tumor resection. MiXCR, run by TCRdb on the 5' RACE reads, gives a single entry per CDR3 protein. The profile shows about 1,600 distinct CDR3 sequences, 20% of them singletons. No antigen has been identified for these receptors. Sequenced material: lung tumor tissue, taken at surgery. Every receptor here comes from a male donor with early-stage non-small cell lung cancer.

Notes on this clonotype: This beta chain represents an off-target read in a library built for alpha chains; its size is of limited meaning. The chain uses TRBV18 and TRBJ2-7; D might be TRBD2 (6 bases). The germline V gene has CDR1 KGHSH and CDR2 LQKENI. V lost 4 bases and J 1 base, leaving 23 bases between the germline ends. The CDR3 length is 18 residues. In DNA form, the CDR3 reads TGTGCCAGCTCACGGGGACTTTCTAACCGGGATACTTCCTACGAGCAGTACTTC. As protein: CASSRGLSNRDTSYEQYF.

In this sample, this clonotype is large. This beta chain came through as a stray read in a library set up for alpha chains, and its size says little. J is TRBJ2-7 and V is TRBV11-2; 7 bases match TRBD1. V lost 2 bases, J lost 3 bases, and 10 bases stayed unmatched. Per germline, CDR1 SGHAT and CDR2 FQNNGV. The CDR3 has 16 residues. CDR3 region: CASSLNLGQRIYEQYV. In DNA form, the CDR3 reads TGTGCCAGCAGCTTAAACCTGGGACAGCGAATCTACGAGCAGTACGTC.

Relative to its sample, this clonotype is medium-sized. In a library made to pick up alpha chains, this beta chain is a stray read with a size that means little. This sequence joins TRBV29-1 and TRBJ1-2; D may be TRBD1 (6 bases). Germline V gene data show CDR1 as SQVTM and CDR2 as ANQGSEA. V gave up 3 bases and J gave up 4 bases, with 12 bases separating them. This CDR3 spans 13 amino acids. The CDR3 DNA reads TGCAGCGTTGACCCTACAGGGAGCTATGGCTACACCTTC. Protein sequence: CSVDPTGSYGYTF. Complete variable domain (other parts from reference TRBV29-1 and TRBJ1-2): SAVISQKPSRDICQRGTSLTIQCQVDSQVTMMFWYRQQPGQSLTLIATANQGSEATYESGFVIDKFPISRPNLTFSTLTVSNMSPEDSSIYLCSVDPTGSYGYTFGSGTRLTVV.

As for this clonotype: This beta chain came through as a stray read in a library set up for alpha chains, and its size says little. V and J are TRBV11-2 and TRBJ2-3; possibly TRBD1 or TRBD2 for D (5 bases each). V was pared by 1 base and J by 2 bases, with 7 bases between. The CDR3 is 14 residues long. Germline CDR1 SGHAT, CDR2 FQNNGV. The CDR3 here is CASSLGGATDTQYF. The CDR3 DNA sequence: TGTGCCAGCAGCTTAGGAGGGGCCACAGATACGCAGTATTTT.

In this sample, this clonotype is medium-sized. This beta chain represents an off-target read in a library built for alpha chains; its size is of limited meaning. The chain joins TRBV7-8 to TRBJ2-3; 8 bases agree with TRBD2. V gave up 5 bases and J gave up 4 bases; unmatched junction bases: 14. Germline-derived CDR1 and CDR2 are SGHVS and FQNEAQ. This CDR3 spans 17 amino acids. The CDR3 reads CASSRPPGGGLSDTQYF. The CDR3 region has the DNA TGTGCCAGCAGCCGTCCCCCCGGGGGGGGATTGTCAGATACGCAGTATTTT.

A word on this clonotype: This beta chain represents an off-target read in a library built for alpha chains; its size is of limited meaning. The chain employs TRBV5-1 and TRBJ1-1, with D maybe TRBD1 (6 bases). Per the germline V gene, CDR1 is SGHRS and CDR2 is YFSETQ. The CDR3 contains 15 residues. V was cut by 1 base and J by 0 bases, with 10 bases left in between. CDR3 loop: CASSLTGFMNTEAFF. The CDR3 bases are TGCGCCAGCAGCTTGACAGGGTTCATGAACACTGAAGCTTTCTTT.

In its sample, this clonotype ranks as medium-sized. Since it is a stray read in a library aimed at alpha chains, this beta chain has a size that is not meaningful. The genes are TRBV5-6 and TRBJ1-4; D is unresolved. The V and J ends lost 0 bases and 0 bases respectively, with 6 bases between them. The germline V gene has CDR1 SGHDT and CDR2 YYEEEE. The CDR3 covers 15 residues. CDR3 nucleotide sequence: TGTGCCAGCAGCTTGGGGGCCACAACTAATGAAAAACTGTTTTTT. Its translation: CASSLGATTNEKLFF.

This clonotype is medium-sized in the sample. This beta chain is a stray sequence in a library constructed for alpha chains; its clone size is not meaningful. The chain recombines TRBV23-1 with TRBJ2-5; D gene ambiguous. TRBV23-1 is reported as an ORF; its role is uncertain. The CDR3 is 13 amino acids. V was cut by 5 bases and J by 2 bases, with 9 bases left in between. CDR3 in DNA: TGCGCCAGCAGTTATTCACAGCAAGAGACCCAGTACTTC. Amino acids: CASSYSQQETQYF.

There are a few counts of this clonotype. This beta chain is an off-target read within a library intended for alpha chains, so its frequency means little. V is TRBV20-1 and J is TRBJ2-7; D gene ambiguous. The V and J ends lost 4 bases and 1 base respectively, with 5 bases between them. The germline V gene has CDR1 DFQATT and CDR2 SNEGSKA (reference sequence). The CDR3 extends over 11 amino acids. CDR3 nucleotide sequence: TGCAGTGCTAAGGGTTCCTACGAGCAGTACGTC. This gives the protein CSAKGSYEQYV.

Relative to its sample, this clonotype is medium-sized. This beta chain is a stray sequence in a library constructed for alpha chains; its clone size is not meaningful. The gene calls are TRBV20-1 and TRBJ1-4; a weak D match, TRBD1 (6 bases). Germline CDR1 and CDR2: DFQATT and SNEGSKA (reference sequence). The ends were cut back, 4 bases at V and 5 bases at J, with 8 bases in the middle. The CDR3 is made up of 12 amino acids. DNA of the CDR3: TGCAGTGCTATGGGGGGCAATGAAAAACTGTTTTTT. This translates into CSAMGGNEKLFF.